This TCR beta chain is drawn from a study of blood T cell repertoires in COVID-19. Study-level background: The study drew acute and convalescent COVID-19 samples from the United States, Italy and Spain.

CDR3 length: 15 amino acids. V trimming: 0 bases; J trimming: 5 bases; junction bases outside the gene matches: 5. Looked up from germline, CDR1 is SGHRS and CDR2 is YFSETQ. Seattle participants joined during active infection and were tracked over time. Authors' data handling: Reference gene primer amplification in the assay estimated nucleated cell counts. Data came from immunoSEQ multiplex PCR; TCRdb stores just in-frame clones and leaves some out. D and trimming come from the DNA, and the V and J calls and clone size come from that table. This table holds 350,000 to 450,000 clones, about 88% found once.

The V gene is TRBV5-1, the J gene TRBJ2-7; 10 nucleotides line up with TRBD2. Sequenced: peripheral blood. The TCR originated in a woman aged 55-70 years with COVID-19, enrolled during active disease. The CDR3 here is CASSLVSGGPDEQYF. The DNA of the CDR3 is TGCGCCAGCAGCTTGGTTAGCGGGGGGCCCGACGAGCAGTACTTC.